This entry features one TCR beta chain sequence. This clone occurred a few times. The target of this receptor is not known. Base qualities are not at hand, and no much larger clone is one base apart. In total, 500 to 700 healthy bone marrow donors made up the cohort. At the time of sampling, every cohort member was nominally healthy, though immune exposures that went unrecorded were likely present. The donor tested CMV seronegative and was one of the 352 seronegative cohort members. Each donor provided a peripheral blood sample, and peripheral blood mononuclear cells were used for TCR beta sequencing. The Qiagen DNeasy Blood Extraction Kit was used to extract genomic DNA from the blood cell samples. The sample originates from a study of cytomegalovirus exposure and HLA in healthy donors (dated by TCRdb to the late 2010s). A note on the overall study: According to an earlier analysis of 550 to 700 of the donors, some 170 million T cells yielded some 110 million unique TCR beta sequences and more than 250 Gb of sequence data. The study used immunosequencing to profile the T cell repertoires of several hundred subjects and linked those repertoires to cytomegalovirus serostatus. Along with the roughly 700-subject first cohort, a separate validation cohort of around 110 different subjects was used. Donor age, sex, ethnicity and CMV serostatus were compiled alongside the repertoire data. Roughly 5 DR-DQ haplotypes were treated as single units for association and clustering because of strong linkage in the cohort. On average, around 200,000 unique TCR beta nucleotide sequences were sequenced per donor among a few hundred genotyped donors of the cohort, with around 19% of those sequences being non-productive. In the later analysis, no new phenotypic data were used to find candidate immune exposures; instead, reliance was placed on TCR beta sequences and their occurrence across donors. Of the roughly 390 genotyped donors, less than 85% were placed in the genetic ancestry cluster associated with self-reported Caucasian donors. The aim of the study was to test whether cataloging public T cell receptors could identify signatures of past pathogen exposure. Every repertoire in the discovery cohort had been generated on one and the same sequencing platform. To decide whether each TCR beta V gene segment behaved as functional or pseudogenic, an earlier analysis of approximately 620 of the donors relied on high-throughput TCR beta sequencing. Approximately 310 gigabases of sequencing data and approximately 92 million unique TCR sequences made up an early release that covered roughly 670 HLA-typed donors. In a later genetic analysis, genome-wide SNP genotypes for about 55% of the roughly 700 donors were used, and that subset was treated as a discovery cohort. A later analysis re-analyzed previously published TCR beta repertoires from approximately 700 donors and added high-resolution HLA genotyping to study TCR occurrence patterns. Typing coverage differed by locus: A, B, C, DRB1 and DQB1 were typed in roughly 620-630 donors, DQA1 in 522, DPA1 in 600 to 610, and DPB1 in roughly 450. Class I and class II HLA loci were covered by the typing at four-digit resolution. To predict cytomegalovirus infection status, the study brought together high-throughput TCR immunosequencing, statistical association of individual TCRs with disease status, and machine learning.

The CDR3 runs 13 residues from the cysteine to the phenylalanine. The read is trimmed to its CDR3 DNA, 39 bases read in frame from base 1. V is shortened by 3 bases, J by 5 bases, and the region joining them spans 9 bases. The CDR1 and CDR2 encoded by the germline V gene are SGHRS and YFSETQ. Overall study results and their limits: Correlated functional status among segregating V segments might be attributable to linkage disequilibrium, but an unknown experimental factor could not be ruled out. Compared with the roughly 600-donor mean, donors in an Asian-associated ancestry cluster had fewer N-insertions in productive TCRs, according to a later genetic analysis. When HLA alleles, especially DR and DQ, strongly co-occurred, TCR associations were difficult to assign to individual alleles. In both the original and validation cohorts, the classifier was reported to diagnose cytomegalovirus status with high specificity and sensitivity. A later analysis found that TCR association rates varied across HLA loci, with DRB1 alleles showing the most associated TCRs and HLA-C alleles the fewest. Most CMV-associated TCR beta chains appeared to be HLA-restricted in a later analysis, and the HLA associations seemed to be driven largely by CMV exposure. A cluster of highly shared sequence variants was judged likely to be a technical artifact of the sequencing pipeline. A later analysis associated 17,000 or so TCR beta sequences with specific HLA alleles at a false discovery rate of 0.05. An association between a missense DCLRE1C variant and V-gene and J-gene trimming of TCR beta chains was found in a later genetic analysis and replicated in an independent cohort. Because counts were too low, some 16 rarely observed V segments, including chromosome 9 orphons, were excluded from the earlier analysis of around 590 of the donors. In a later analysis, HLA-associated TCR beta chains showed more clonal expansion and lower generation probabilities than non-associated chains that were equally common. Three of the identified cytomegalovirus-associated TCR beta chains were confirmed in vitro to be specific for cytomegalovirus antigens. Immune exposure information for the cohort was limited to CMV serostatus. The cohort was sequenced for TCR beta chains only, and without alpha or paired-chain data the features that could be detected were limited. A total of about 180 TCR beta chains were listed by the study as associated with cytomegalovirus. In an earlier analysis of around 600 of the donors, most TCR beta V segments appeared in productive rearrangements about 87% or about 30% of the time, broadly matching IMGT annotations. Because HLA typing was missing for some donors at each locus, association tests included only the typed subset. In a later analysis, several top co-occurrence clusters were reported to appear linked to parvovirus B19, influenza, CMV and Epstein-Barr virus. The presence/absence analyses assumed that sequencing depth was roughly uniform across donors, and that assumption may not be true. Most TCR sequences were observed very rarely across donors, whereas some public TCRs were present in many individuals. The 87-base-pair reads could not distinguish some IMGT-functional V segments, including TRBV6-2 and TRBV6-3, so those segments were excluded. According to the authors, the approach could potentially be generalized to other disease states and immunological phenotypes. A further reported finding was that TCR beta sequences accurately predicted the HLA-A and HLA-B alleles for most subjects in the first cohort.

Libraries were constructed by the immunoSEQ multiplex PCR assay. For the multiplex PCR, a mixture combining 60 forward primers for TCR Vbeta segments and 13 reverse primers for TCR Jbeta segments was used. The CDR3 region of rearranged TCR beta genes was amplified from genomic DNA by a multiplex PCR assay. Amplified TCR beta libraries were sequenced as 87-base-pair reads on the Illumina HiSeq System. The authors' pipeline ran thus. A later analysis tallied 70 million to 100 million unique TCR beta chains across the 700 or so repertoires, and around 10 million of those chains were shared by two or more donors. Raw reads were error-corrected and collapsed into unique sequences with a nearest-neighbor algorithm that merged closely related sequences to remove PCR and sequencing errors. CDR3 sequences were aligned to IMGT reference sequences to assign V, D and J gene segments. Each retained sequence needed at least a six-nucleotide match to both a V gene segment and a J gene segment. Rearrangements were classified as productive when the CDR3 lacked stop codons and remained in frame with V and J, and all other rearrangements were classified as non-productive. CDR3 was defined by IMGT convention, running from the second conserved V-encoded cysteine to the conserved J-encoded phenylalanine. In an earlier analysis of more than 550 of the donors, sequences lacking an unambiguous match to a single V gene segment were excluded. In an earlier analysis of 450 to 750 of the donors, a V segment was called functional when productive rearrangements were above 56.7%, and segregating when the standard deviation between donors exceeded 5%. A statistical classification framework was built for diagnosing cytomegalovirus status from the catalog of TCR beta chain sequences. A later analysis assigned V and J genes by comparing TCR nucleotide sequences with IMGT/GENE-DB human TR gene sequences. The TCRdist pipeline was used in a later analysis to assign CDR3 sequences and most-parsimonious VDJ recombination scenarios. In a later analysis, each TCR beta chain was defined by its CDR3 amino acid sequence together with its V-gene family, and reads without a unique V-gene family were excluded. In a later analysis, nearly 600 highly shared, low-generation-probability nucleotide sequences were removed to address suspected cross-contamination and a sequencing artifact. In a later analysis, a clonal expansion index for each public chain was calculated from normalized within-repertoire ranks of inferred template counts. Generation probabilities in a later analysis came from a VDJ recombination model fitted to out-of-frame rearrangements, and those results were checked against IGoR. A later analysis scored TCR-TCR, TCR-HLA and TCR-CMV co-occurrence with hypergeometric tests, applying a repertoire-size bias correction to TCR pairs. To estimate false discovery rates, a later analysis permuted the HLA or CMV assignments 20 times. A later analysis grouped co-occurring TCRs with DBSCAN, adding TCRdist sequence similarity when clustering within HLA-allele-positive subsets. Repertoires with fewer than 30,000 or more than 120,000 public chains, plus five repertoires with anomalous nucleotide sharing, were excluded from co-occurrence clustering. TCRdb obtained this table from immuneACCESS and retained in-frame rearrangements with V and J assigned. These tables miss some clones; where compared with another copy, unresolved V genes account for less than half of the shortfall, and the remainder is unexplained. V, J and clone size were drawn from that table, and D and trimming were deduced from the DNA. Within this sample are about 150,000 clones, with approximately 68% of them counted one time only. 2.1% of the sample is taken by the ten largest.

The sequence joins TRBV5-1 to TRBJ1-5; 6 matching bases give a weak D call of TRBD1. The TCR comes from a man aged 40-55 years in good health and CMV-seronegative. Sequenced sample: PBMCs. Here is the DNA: TGCGCCAGCAGCTGGGACACAGATCAGCCCCAGCATTTT. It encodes CASSWDTDQPQHF.